This record looks at one T cell receptor beta chain sequence and its context. Each CDR3 protein gets one entry after TCRdb re-called the RT-PCR reads with MiXCR. The sample has around 150,000 distinct CDR3 sequences, approximately 35% seen once. This sample was taken from a study of patients and donors after allogeneic stem cell transplantation. Trimming left V 2 bases short and J 1 base short, with 15 bases between. Germline values: CDR1 MNHEY, CDR2 SVGAGI. This CDR3 spans 17 amino acids. The sample consisted of blood, either unsorted or a sorted T cell fraction (not recorded which). The sequence was collected from a human donor who was either an allogeneic HSCT recipient or a stem cell or donor lymphocyte infusion donor (not recorded which). It is not recorded whose cells these are; they may come from a transplant donor. This chain uses TRBV6-5 with TRBJ1-3, with D possibly being TRBD1 (5 bases). CDR3 residues: CASSYGAGSRSGNTIYF. The DNA of the CDR3 is TGTGCCAGCAGTTACGGGGCAGGGTCCCGTTCTGGAAACACCATATATTTT.